Sequencing of this T cell receptor (beta chain) was carried out in a study of early T cells in non-severe SARS-CoV-2 infection. General study results and limits: Lookups in VDJdb leaned toward anti-spike CD8 responses and missed private and CD4 specificities.

Unique molecular identifiers were added to individual cDNA molecules. TCRdb analysed the 5' RACE reads with MiXCR anew, one entry per CDR3 protein. The table has 100,000 to 120,000 distinct CDR3 sequences, roughly 12% seen once. This clonotype has at least ten counts. Its target is unknown. CDR1 is SGHRS and CDR2 is YFSETQ in the germline V gene. This CDR3 has 14 amino acids. V lost 1 base to trimming and J lost 2 bases; unmatched junction nucleotides: 0. This chain links TRBV5-1 with TRBJ2-5; 9 bases agree with TRBD2. The TCR originated in an adult who was a healthcare worker with PCR-confirmed SARS-CoV-2 infection or an uninfected control (not recorded which). The starting material was whole blood, obtained at baseline. The CDR3 DNA sequence: TGCGCCAGCAGCTTGCTAGCGGGGCAAGAGACCCAGTACTTC. Encoded protein: CASSLLAGQETQYF.